This entry features one T cell receptor beta chain sequence. Sequenced by immunoSEQ multiplex PCR; TCRdb stores in-frame clones only, minus some. The sample carries about 77,000 clones, over 85% recorded once. This entry comes from a study of OX40 agonist ivuxolimab in advanced cancers. Study as a whole: Cancers in dose escalation were hepatocellular, melanoma, renal cell and head and neck.

Sample: CD4+ or CD8+ T cells sorted from blood, taken in a trial of the OX40 agonist ivuxolimab. This clonotype originated in an adult with an advanced solid tumor such as melanoma, head and neck, liver or kidney cancer.

CDR3 sequence: CASSQGQATYEQYF. The CDR3 DNA reads as TGTGCCAGCAGCCAAGGGCAGGCGACCTACGAGCAGTACTTC. The chain recombines TRBV11-2 with TRBJ2-7, with unresolved D. CDR3 size: 14 residues. Germline CDR1 and CDR2: SGHAT and FQNNGV. V shed 5 bases and J shed 2 bases, with 13 bases lying between them.